The sequence of this TCR beta chain was determined in a study of Tregs in tolerant kidney transplant recipients. Study-wide results and caveats: Few patients were studied, so findings need validation in larger groups.

Thawed PBMCs were FACS-sorted into unstimulated CD4+CD25+CD127- regulatory T cells, CD4+CD25- non-regulatory cells, CD4 and CD8 cells. Before regulatory T cell sorting, thawed PBMCs rested overnight at 37°C in around 200 IU/ml IL-2. Of note for this clone: Its target is not known.

CDR1 KGHSH and CDR2 LQKENI come from the germline V gene. Between the trimmed V and J ends, which lost 1 base and 8 bases, there was a span of 6 bases. The CDR3 is made up of 12 amino acids. Profiled with immunoSEQ multiplex PCR; TCRdb holds only in-frame clones, not every one. The table includes about 46,000 clones, less than 95% detected once. Sequenced input: Tregs from blood. The chain recombines TRBV18 with TRBJ1-3; D call uncertain. This sequence originates from a human donor in good health. Here the CDR3 DNA reads TGTGCCAGCTCACCACAAAGGGACACCATATATTTT. Residues: CASSPQRDTIYF.